This T cell receptor beta chain is from a study of T cells in localized non-small cell lung cancer. The repertoire was sequenced with immunoSEQ multiplex PCR; TCRdb's copy has only in-frame clones and lacks some. Of about 45,000 clones listed, 81% are singletons. To note about this clone: Its antigen is currently unknown.

Study-level points and caveats: Heterogeneity remains possible because sequencing was limited to only one tumor region. Uninvolved adjacent lung showed peak T cell clonality, exceeding tumor. Of the top 100 tumor clones, median 57 were in adjacent lung, approximately 28 among its top 100.

The CDR3 spans 13 residues. V was trimmed by 4 bases and J by 6 bases, leaving 12 bases between them. The germline gives CDR1 MNHEY, CDR2 SVGAGI. This clonotype was sampled from a man aged 40 to 70 with stage III lung adenocarcinoma. The gene calls are TRBV6-5 and TRBJ1-1; D may be TRBD1 (5 bases). The material sequenced was peripheral blood mononuclear cells, taken before any cancer treatment. CDR3 amino acids: CASSLGGDAEAFF. CDR3 bases: TGTGCCAGCAGTTTGGGAGGGGACGCTGAAGCTTTCTTT.